These 15 T cell receptor beta chains share one sample of origin, sequenced in a study of T-cell memory formation after mild COVID-19. From the 5' RACE reads, TCRdb called clonotypes with MiXCR, one entry per CDR3 protein. The sample carries about 170,000 distinct CDR3 sequences, about an eighth recorded once. Material: PBMCs or a T cell subset sorted from them (not recorded which). The receptors shown here come from a man younger than 35 who had mild COVID-19 (a few samples of this study predate the infection). Cell type and time point are not known.

Ten or more counts support this clonotype. This chain connects TRBV20-1 to TRBJ2-7, with 9 nucleotides matching TRBD1. Germline V gene sequence: CDR1 DFQATT, CDR2 SNEGSKA (reference sequence). The CDR3 is made up of 12 amino acids. With V trimmed by 3 bases and J by 3 bases, 0 bases remained unmatched. DNA for the CDR3: TGCAGTGCTAGGACAGGGGGCTACGAGCAGTACTTC. The encoded protein is CSARTGGYEQYF.

This clonotype was counted only a few times. V usage is TRBV7-2 and J usage is TRBJ1-4, with 9 bases that match TRBD1. The CDR3 is made up of 14 amino acids. The V and J ends lost 6 bases and 8 bases, in that order; junction bases with no gene match: 7. Germline CDR1 is SGHTA and CDR2 is FQGNSA. CDR3 sequence reads: CASSRQGGKEKLFF. The CDR3 coding sequence is TGTGCCAGCAGTCGACAGGGGGGGAAGGAAAAACTGTTTTTT. The variable domain in full, completed from reference TRBV7-2 and TRBJ1-4, reads GAGVSQSPSNKVTEKGKDVELRCDPISGHTALYWYRQSLGQGLEFLIYFQGNSAPDKSGLPSDRFSAERTGGSVSTLTIQRTQQEDSAVYLCASSRQGGKEKLFFGSGTQLSVL.

The chain joins TRBV19 to TRBJ1-5, with D maybe TRBD1 (5 bases). The CDR3 has 15 residues. The V gene lost 0 bases and the J gene lost 4 bases, with 10 bases spanning the gap. Germline CDR1 and CDR2: LNHDA and SQIVND (reference sequence). DNA of the CDR3: TGTGCCAGTAGTATAGAAGGCAGGGAAAATCAGCCCCAGCATTTT. Protein sequence: CASSIEGRENQPQHF.

The J gene is TRBJ1-2, the V gene TRBV14, with D tentatively TRBD1 (6 bases). V dropped 4 bases and J dropped 1 base, with 10 bases sitting between them. Germline-derived CDR1 and CDR2 are SGHDN and FVKESK. This CDR3 region has 14 residues. CDR3 region: CASSPTGLNYGYTF. The DNA for the CDR3 is TGTGCCAGCAGCCCGACAGGCCTTAACTATGGCTACACCTTC.

The table lists this clonotype with a few counts. V usage is TRBV5-1 and J usage is TRBJ2-6, with D uncertain. V was cut by 2 bases and J by 0 bases, with 6 bases left in between. The CDR3 length is 15 residues. Germline V gene sequence: CDR1 SGHRS, CDR2 YFSETQ. DNA of the CDR3: TGCGCCAGCAGCTTCCAGAGCTCTGGGGCCAACGTCCTGACTTTC. It translates to CASSFQSSGANVLTF.

The V call is TRBV20-1, the J call TRBJ2-5, with D maybe TRBD2 (7 bases). V shed 5 bases and J shed 2 bases, with 12 bases lying between them. Germline CDR1 DFQATT, CDR2 SNEGSKA (reference sequence). The CDR3 loop spans 13 amino acids. The CDR3 loop reads CSAGGGLQETQYF. In DNA form, the CDR3 reads TGCAGTGCTGGCGGGGGCCTTCAAGAGACCCAGTACTTC.

This clonotype was observed a few times. This chain links TRBV5-1 with TRBJ2-7, with 7 bases fitting TRBD1. The CDR3 runs 15 residues. From germline, CDR1 is SGHRS and CDR2 YFSETQ. The V and J ends lost 0 bases and 5 bases, in that order; junction bases with no gene match: 8. The CDR3 coding sequence is TGCGCCAGCAGCTTGGGAGACAGGGTTCGCCACGAGCAGTACTTC. This translates into CASSLGDRVRHEQYF.

There are a few counts of this clonotype. CDR3 bases: TGTGCCAGCAGCTCGAGGACAGGAAGGAATTCACCCCTCCACTTT. This translates into CASSSRTGRNSPLHF. The chain carries TRBV7-9 and TRBJ1-6; the match to TRBD1 covers 7 bases. CDR3 length: 15 amino acids. Germline lookup yields CDR1 SEHNR and CDR2 FQNEAQ (reference sequence). The V segment lost 4 bases and the J segment 7 bases; nucleotides outside the gene matches: 7.

There are a few counts of this clonotype. The chain has TRBV7-2 and TRBJ2-5; no clear D gene. Germline CDR1 and CDR2: SGHTA and FQGNSA. The V end lost 5 bases, the J end lost 5 bases, and 9 bases lay between the germline ends. The CDR3 runs to 12 residues. The CDR3: CASSLPPETQYF. DNA for the CDR3: TGTGCCAGCAGCCTCCCCCCCGAGACCCAGTACTTC.

There are a few counts of this clonotype. This chain connects TRBV7-2 to TRBJ2-7, with 9 bases identical to TRBD2. Per the germline V gene, CDR1 is SGHTA and CDR2 is FQGNSA. V was clipped by 5 bases and J by 2 bases; unmatched bases: 7. The CDR3 loop spans 15 amino acids. Written as DNA, the CDR3 is TGTGCCAGCAGCCTGACTAGCGGACAGGCCTACGAGCAGTACGTC. Its translation is CASSLTSGQAYEQYV.

This clonotype is termed medium-sized (0.01 to 0.1%). The CDR3 DNA follows: TGCAGCGTTGCCAGGGCAAGGACAGATACGCAGTATTTT. This translates into CSVARARTDTQYF. The chain links TRBV29-1 to TRBJ2-3; D possibly corresponds to TRBD1 (5 bases). The CDR3 sequence is 13 residues long. The V gene lost 4 bases and the J gene lost 3 bases, with 11 bases spanning the gap. The germline CDR1 and CDR2 sequences are SQVTM and ANQGSEA.

This clonotype turned up a few times. The genes are TRBV5-1 and TRBJ2-3; the D call may be TRBD1 or TRBD2 (5 bases each). Germline V gene sequence: CDR1 SGHRS, CDR2 YFSETQ. The CDR3 extends over 14 amino acids. Trimming stripped 1 base from V and 6 bases from J, with 12 bases between. The CDR3 DNA reads TGCGCCAGCAGCTTGTCCGGGGCCGGGGATACGCAGTATTTT. Protein product: CASSLSGAGDTQYF.

The chain is built from TRBV20-1 and TRBJ2-5; D is ambiguous. The germline CDR1 and CDR2 sequences are DFQATT and SNEGSKA (reference sequence). The CDR3 length is 11 residues. V lost 5 bases and J lost 5, with 9 bases in between. The CDR3 spells CSALGQETQYF. CDR3 sequence (DNA): TGCAGTGCTCTAGGTCAGGAGACCCAGTACTTC.

This clonotype was recorded a few times. This sequence joins TRBV5-1 and TRBJ2-3; the D gene is possibly TRBD1 (5 bases). Germline V gene sequence: CDR1 SGHRS, CDR2 YFSETQ. The CDR3 sequence is 14 residues long. V was pared by 1 base and J by 5 bases, with 11 bases between. CDR3: CASSLRGTQDTQYF. The DNA of the CDR3 is TGCGCCAGCAGCTTGAGGGGTACACAAGATACGCAGTATTTT.

This clonotype was counted many times. This chain links TRBV29-1 with TRBJ1-1; a weak D match, TRBD1 (6 bases). Germline assignment: CDR1 SQVTM and CDR2 ANQGSEA. Trimming cost V 7 bases and J 1 base, with 16 bases left between them. The CDR3 consists of 14 residues. CDR3 coding DNA: TGCAGCGCAATAGGGGGACAACCGAACACTGAAGCTTTCTTT. Translating gives CSAIGGQPNTEAFF.